This TCR beta chain stems from a study of PD-1 blockade in classical Hodgkin lymphoma. Findings of the study overall: For complete responders, baseline diversity was comparable to that of newly diagnosed patients. A significant rise in TCR diversity by C4D1 was seen for CD4+ but not CD8+ cells.

This clone was seen just once. Its antigen is still unknown. The assay was immunoSEQ multiplex PCR, and TCRdb's table has in-frame clones only and misses some. The sample includes over 45,000 clones, 73% of them seen just once. Trimming took 0 bases from V and 0 from J, leaving 14 bases between them. Germline-derived CDR1 and CDR2 are KGHSH and LQKENI. This CDR3 spans 17 amino acids. No patient escaped relapse after autologous stem cell transplantation, and brentuximab vedotin exposure varied. Source: peripheral blood mononuclear cells (PBMCs), taken before the second cycle of nivolumab. The chain is built from TRBV18 and TRBJ1-2; no clear D gene. The clonotype was recovered from a human donor with classical Hodgkin lymphoma. The CDR3 sequence: CASSPPGRTTPNYGYTF. The CDR3 nucleotides are TGTGCCAGCTCACCACCGGGCAGAACGACTCCTAACTATGGCTACACCTTC.